This T cell receptor beta chain was captured in a study of monozygotic twins with inflammatory bowel disease. The germline V gene encodes CDR1 LNHNV and CDR2 YYDKDF (reference sequence). CDR3 size: 15 residues. TCRdb re-called the 5' RACE reads and catalogs CDR3 proteins one per entry, DNA excluded. This sample's clone table lists 150,000 to 200,000 distinct CDR3 sequences. Sequences were obtained from blood. The receptor comes from a human donor with ulcerative colitis or Crohn's disease, or a healthy co-twin of an affected twin (not recorded which). The chain combines TRBV15 with TRBJ1-5; TCRdb reports TRBD1, a call that lacks DNA to check it against. The CDR3 sequence is CATSTPRAADQPQHF. Variable domain in full (rest from reference TRBV15 and TRBJ1-5): DAMVIQNPRYQVTQFGKPVTLSCSQTLNHNVMYWYQQKSSQAPKLLFHYYDKDFNNEADTPDNFQSRRPNTSFCFLDIRSPGLGDTAMYLCATSTPRAADQPQHFGDGTRLSIL.